The source of this TCR beta chain is a study of control samples from healthy donors and cancer patients. The germline CDR1 and CDR2 sequences are KGHDR and SFDVKD. The CDR3 sequence is 15 residues long. V lost 4 bases and J lost 4, with 15 bases in between. Only in-frame clones appear in the TCRdb table, and some are missing; sequencing was by immunoSEQ multiplex PCR. The repertoire holds about 12,000 clones, approximately 87% seen once, with 2.5% to 3.5% in the top ten. This receptor was obtained from a male donor with melanoma. What was sequenced was formalin-fixed, paraffin-embedded tissue. The chain links TRBV24-1 to TRBJ1-1; the D gene is possibly TRBD1 (5 bases). Here the CDR3 reads CATSETGTRGTEAFF. The CDR3 DNA sequence: TGTGCCACCAGTGAGACCGGGACTCGAGGCACTGAAGCTTTCTTT.